This T cell receptor (beta chain) was observed in a study of T-cell memory formation after mild COVID-19. Overall study: TCR clusters showed largely donor specificity.

V was pared by 0 bases and J by 7 bases, with 14 bases between. This CDR3 has 15 amino acids. Germline assignment: CDR1 SGHAT and CDR2 FQNNGV. Using its own MiXCR run on the 5' RACE reads, TCRdb lists one record per CDR3 protein. The sample records about 190,000 distinct CDR3 sequences, 25% to 35% being singletons. The receptor was derived from an adult woman who had mild COVID-19 (a few samples of this study predate the infection). Cell type and time point are not known. The chain couples TRBV11-2 to TRBJ2-3; D is ambiguous. Sequenced: PBMCs or a T cell subset sorted from them (not recorded which). The CDR3 DNA reads as TGTGCCAGCAGCTTAGATTTTATCCAGCAACATACGCAGTATTTT. As protein: CASSLDFIQQHTQYF.